This entry concerns a single T cell receptor beta chain. These data are taken from a study of blood T cell repertoires in COVID-19. Study summary: The study drew acute and convalescent COVID-19 samples from the United States, Italy and Spain. Sources were T cells, B-cell-depleted T cells, or PBMCs; the material itself was cDNA or gDNA.

The CDR3 loop spans 15 amino acids. V dropped 2 bases and J dropped 4; count of bases not matched to a gene: 2. CDR1 MGHRA and CDR2 YSYEKL come from the germline V gene. Clones were read by immunoSEQ multiplex PCR, and TCRdb kept only the in-frame ones, dropping some. The table includes fewer than 350,000 clones, 80% to 90% detected once. This receptor was obtained from a woman aged 45-65 years who had recovered from COVID-19. The chain carries TRBV4-1 and TRBJ2-1, with 10 bases matching TRBD1. What was sequenced was peripheral blood. Here the CDR3 reads CASSQRTGGYNEQFF. The DNA for the CDR3 is TGCGCCAGCAGCCAAAGGACAGGGGGGTACAATGAGCAGTTCTTC.